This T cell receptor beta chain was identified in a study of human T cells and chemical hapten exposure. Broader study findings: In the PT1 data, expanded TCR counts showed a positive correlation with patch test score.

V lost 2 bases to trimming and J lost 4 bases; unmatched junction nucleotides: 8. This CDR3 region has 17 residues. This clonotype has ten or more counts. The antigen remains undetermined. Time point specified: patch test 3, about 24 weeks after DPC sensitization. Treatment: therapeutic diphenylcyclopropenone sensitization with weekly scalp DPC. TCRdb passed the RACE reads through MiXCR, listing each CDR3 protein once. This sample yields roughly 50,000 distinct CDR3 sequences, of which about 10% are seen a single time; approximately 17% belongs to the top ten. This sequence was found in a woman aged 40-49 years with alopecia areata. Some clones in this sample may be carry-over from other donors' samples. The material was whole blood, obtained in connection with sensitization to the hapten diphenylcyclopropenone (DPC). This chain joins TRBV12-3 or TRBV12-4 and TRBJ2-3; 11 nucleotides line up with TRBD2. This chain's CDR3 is CASSLLRTSGGADTQYF. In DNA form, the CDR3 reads TGTGCCAGCAGTTTATTACGTACTAGCGGGGGAGCAGATACGCAGTATTTT.